Listed here are 11 T cell receptor beta chains from one sample, sequenced in a study of Tregs in tolerant kidney transplant recipients. Their antigen targets remain unknown. Repertoires were generated with immunoSEQ multiplex PCR, while TCRdb's copy carries only in-frame clones and drops some. Among about 19,000 clones listed, 55% to 75% were seen once. Sequencing input: Tregs from blood cultured with allogeneic cells. Source of these receptors: a human donor in good health.

The V and J genes are TRBV6-6 and TRBJ2-5; 12 bases fit TRBD2. The CDR3 extends over 15 amino acids. Per the germline V gene, CDR1 is MNHNY and CDR2 is SVGAGI (reference sequence). V lost 6 bases, J lost 1 base, and 3 bases stayed unmatched. The CDR3 DNA follows: TGTGCCAGCAGCTGGACTAGCGGGGCCCAAGAGACCCAGTACTTC. Residues: CASSWTSGAQETQYF.

This chain links TRBV11-3 with TRBJ1-1, with unresolved D. Per the germline V gene, CDR1 is SGHNT and CDR2 is YENEEA. V was cut by 1 base and J by 1 base, with 7 bases left in between. This CDR3 has 14 amino acids. The CDR3 sequence: CASSLGAGNTEAFF. For the CDR3, the DNA is TGTGCCAGCAGCTTAGGAGCGGGGAACACTGAAGCTTTCTTT. Full variable domain (rest looked up from reference TRBV11-3 and TRBJ1-1): EAGVVQSPRYKIIEKKQPVAFWCNPISGHNTLYWYLQNLGQGPELLIRYENEEAVDDSQLPKDRFSAERLKGVDSTLKIQPAELGDSAVYLCASSLGAGNTEAFFGQGTRLTVV.

The chain joins TRBV19 to TRBJ2-2, with D unresolved. Trimming left V 2 bases short and J 1 base short, with 11 bases between. This CDR3 has 16 amino acids. CDR1 is LNHDA and CDR2 is SQIVND in the germline V gene (reference sequence). CDR3 amino acids: CASSIRGLLNTGELFF. The CDR3 region has the DNA TGTGCCAGTAGTATAAGAGGATTGCTGAACACCGGGGAGCTGTTTTTT.

The V and J genes are TRBV5-6 and TRBJ2-2; 9 bases are shared with TRBD1. Germline trimming cut 5 bases from V and 4 bases from J; bases unmatched to any gene: 9. In germline, CDR1 is SGHDT, CDR2 YYEEEE. The CDR3 consists of 16 residues. The DNA of the CDR3 is TGTGCCAGCAGGGCTACCGGGACAGGGATCACCGGGGAGCTGTTTTTT. Residues: CASRATGTGITGELFF.

The chain has TRBV18 and TRBJ1-5, with 7 bases that match TRBD1. The germline gives CDR1 KGHSH, CDR2 LQKENI. The CDR3 extends over 14 amino acids. The J segment lost 5 bases and the V segment lost 3 bases, leaving 4 bases of the junction unmatched. This chain's CDR3 is CASSPRQGDQPQHF. The CDR3 nucleotides are TGTGCCAGCTCACCCCGACAGGGTGATCAGCCCCAGCATTTT.

The chain has TRBV5-5 and TRBJ2-5; D is ambiguous. Per germline, CDR1 SGHKS and CDR2 YYEKEE (reference sequence). The V and J ends lost 1 base and 0 bases respectively, with 7 bases between them. The CDR3 contains 14 residues. The CDR3 loop reads CASSLFWYQETQYF. In DNA, the CDR3 is TGTGCCAGCAGCTTGTTTTGGTACCAAGAGACCCAGTACTTC. Supplemented by reference TRBV5-5 and TRBJ2-5, the full variable domain reads DAGVTQSPTHLIKTRGQQVTLRCSPISGHKSVSWYQQVLGQGPQFIFQYYEKEERGRGNFPDRFSARQFPNYSSELNVNALLLGDSALYLCASSLFWYQETQYFGPGTRLLVL.

The rearrangement joins TRBV7-6 to TRBJ1-5, with D uncertain. Trimming took 2 bases from V and 0 from J, leaving 2 bases between them. The CDR3 contains 13 residues. Germline lookup yields CDR1 SGHVS and CDR2 FNYEAQ. This CDR3 is CASSLLSNQPQHF. CDR3 DNA sequence: TGTGCCAGCAGCTTACTTAGCAATCAGCCCCAGCATTTT.

The V call is TRBV14, the J call TRBJ1-1, with 7 bases identical to TRBD1. Germline V gene lookup returns CDR1 SGHDN and CDR2 FVKESK. CDR3 length: 14 amino acids. The ends lost 6 bases at V and 0 bases at J; junction bases unmatched: 4. The CDR3 region has the DNA TGTGCCAGCAGTCGCAGGGGGATGAACACTGAAGCTTTCTTT. It specifies CASSRRGMNTEAFF.

The J gene is TRBJ1-2, the V gene TRBV30; tentatively, D is TRBD1 (5 bases). The germline V gene encodes CDR1 GTSNPN and CDR2 SVGIG (reference sequence). The CDR3 is 14 amino acids. Trimming shortened V by 0 bases and J by 7 bases, and 15 bases separated the two germline ends. The CDR3 region has the DNA TGTGCCTGGAGTGTGAAGGGGAAAGGTGGTGGCTACACCTTC. Its translation is CAWSVKGKGGGYTF.

The rearrangement uses TRBV5-1 and TRBJ2-6; unclear D gene. Germline V gives CDR1 SGHRS, CDR2 YFSETQ. The CDR3 has 17 residues. Trimming removed 1 base at V and 0 bases at J, with 11 bases between. The CDR3 region is CASSLLSKNSGANVLTF. CDR3 in DNA: TGCGCCAGCAGCTTGCTTTCAAAAAACTCTGGGGCCAACGTCCTGACTTTC.

This chain uses TRBV4-2 with TRBJ1-2; TRBD1 matches 9 bases. Germline V gene sequence: CDR1 LGHNA, CDR2 YNFKEQ. V shed 0 bases, J shed 6 bases, and the junction held 14 bases outside the gene matches. CDR3 size: 18 residues. CDR3 loop: CASSQDHRTGVSRDGYTF. The CDR3 nucleotides are TGTGCCAGCAGCCAAGATCACAGGACAGGGGTTTCTCGCGATGGCTACACCTTC.